Described below is a single T cell receptor (beta chain) sequence and its context. J lost 5 bases, V lost 0 bases, and 5 bases had no gene match. Germline V CDR1 and CDR2: SGHNT, YYREEE (reference sequence). The CDR3 is made up of 15 amino acids. Authors' analysis steps: From reference gene primer amplification, estimates of nucleated cell counts were derived. Repertoires were generated with immunoSEQ multiplex PCR, while TCRdb's copy carries only in-frame clones and drops some. V and J calls and clone size come straight from that table; D and trimming were deduced from the DNA. This sample yields approximately 200,000 clones, of which roughly 80% are seen a single time; about 10% belongs to the top ten. This specimen comes from a study of blood T cell repertoires in COVID-19. Study-wide background: Samples representing acute and convalescent COVID-19 were sourced from the United States, Italy and Spain. Sample material is recorded as cDNA or gDNA derived from T cells, B-cell-depleted T cells, or PBMCs.

Patients of the Seattle cohort, enrolled during active infection, were followed longitudinally. The J gene is TRBJ1-1, the V gene TRBV5-4, with 9 bases fitting TRBD1. Sequenced: peripheral blood. The receptor was derived from a woman over 75 with COVID-19, enrolled during active disease. This CDR3 reads CASSLDGDRATEAFF. CDR3 sequence (DNA): TGTGCCAGCAGCTTGGACGGGGACAGGGCTACTGAAGCTTTCTTT. The entire variable domain, with the rest obtained from reference TRBV5-4 and TRBJ1-1, is as follows: ETGVTQSPTHLIKTRGQQVTLRCSSQSGHNTVSWYQQALGQGPQFIFQYYREEENGRGNFPPRFSGLQFPNYSSELNVNALELDDSALYLCASSLDGDRATEAFFGQGTRLTVV.